This T cell receptor (beta chain) appears in the sequencing data of a study of blood T cells in healthy people across ages. At the level of the study: Capturing about one barcoded beta molecule per two T cells was achieved by template switching.

Study-level findings and limits: Donors of long life had a larger count of naive CD4+ cells and greater diversity than aged donors. Unknown CMV status may confound age-related changes in expanded clones. Conclusively comparing naive with antigen-experienced cells was impossible with unsorted PBMCs.

The germline CDR1 and CDR2 sequences are MDHEN and SYDVKM. This CDR3 contains 14 residues. With 4 bases removed from V and 2 bases from J, the gap between germline ends came to 12 bases. Of note for this clonotype: What it binds is unknown.

The use of a sample-barcoded 5' primer and a J-beta primer mix characterized a second PCR of roughly 7 to 12 cycles. TCRdb used MiXCR to reprocess the 5' RACE reads, holding one entry per CDR3 protein. The data contain 550,000 to 750,000 distinct CDR3 sequences, around 21% of them seen just once; the ten biggest clones take up approximately 3.6%. The receptor's source is a man between 65 and 80 years old in good health. The specimen sequenced was blood. The chain is built from TRBV28 and TRBJ2-7, with D uncertain. CDR3 nucleotides: TGTGCCAGCAGTTCCCTGTGGCCAACCTACGAGCAGTACTTC. Protein sequence: CASSSLWPTYEQYF.